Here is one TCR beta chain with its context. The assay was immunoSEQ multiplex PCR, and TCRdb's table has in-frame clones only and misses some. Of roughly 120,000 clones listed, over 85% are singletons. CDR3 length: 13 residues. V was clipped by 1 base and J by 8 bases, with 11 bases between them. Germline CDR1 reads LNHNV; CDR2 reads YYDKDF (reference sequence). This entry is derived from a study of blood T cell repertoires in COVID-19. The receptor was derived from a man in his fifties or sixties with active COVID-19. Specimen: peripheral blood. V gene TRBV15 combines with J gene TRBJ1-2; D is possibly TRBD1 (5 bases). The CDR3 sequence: CATSRVGGDGYTF. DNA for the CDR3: TGTGCCACCAGCAGAGTGGGAGGGGACGGCTACACCTTC.